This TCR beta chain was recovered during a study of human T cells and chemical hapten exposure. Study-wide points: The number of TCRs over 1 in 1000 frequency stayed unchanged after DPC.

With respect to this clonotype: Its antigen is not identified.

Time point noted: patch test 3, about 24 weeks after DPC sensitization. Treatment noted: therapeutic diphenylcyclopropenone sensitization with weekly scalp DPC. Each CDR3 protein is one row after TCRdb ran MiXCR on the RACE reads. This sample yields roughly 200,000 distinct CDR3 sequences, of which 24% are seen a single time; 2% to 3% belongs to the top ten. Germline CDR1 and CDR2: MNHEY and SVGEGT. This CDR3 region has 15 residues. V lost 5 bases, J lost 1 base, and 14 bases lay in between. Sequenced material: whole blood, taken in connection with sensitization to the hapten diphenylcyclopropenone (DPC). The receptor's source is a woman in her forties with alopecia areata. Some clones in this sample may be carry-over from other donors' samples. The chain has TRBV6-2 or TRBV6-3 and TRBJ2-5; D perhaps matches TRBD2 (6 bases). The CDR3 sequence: CASSTFSGSQETQYF. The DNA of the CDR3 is TGTGCCAGCAGTACTTTTTCCGGGAGCCAAGAGACCCAGTACTTC.